Listed below are T cell receptor beta chains from one sample, sequenced in a study of blood T cell repertoires in COVID-19. Generated by immunoSEQ multiplex PCR, the TCRdb table keeps only in-frame clones and is missing some. The table has 45,000 to 60,000 clones, roughly 90% seen once; the top ten hold less than 4%. The sequencing sample was made of peripheral blood. The receptors come from a man aged 45 to 65 with acute or convalescent COVID-19. CDR3s include the opening cysteine and the closing phenylalanine or tryptophan. D genes are given only for firm matches. Size is stated for part of the rows, as once, few or many counts, or as a class when the clone is expanded.

J | V | D | size | DNA | CDR3
TRBJ1-3 | TRBV5-5 | TRBD1 | NA | TGTGCCAGCAGTCCCGGACAGGGCTCTGGAAACACCATATATTTT | CASSPGQGSGNTIYF
TRBJ2-7 | TRBV7-2 | NA | NA | TGTGCCAGCAGCCCCCCTAGCGTGGCCTACGAGCAGTACTTC | CASSPPSVAYEQYF
TRBJ1-2 | TRBV5-8 | NA | once | TGTGCCAGCAGTCTTGACACACAATTCATCTCCGGCTACACCTTC | CASSLDTQFISGYTF
TRBJ1-1 | TRBV5-1 | TRBD1 | NA | TGCGCCAGCAGCCCGAGGACAGGGGAGAACACTGAAGCTTTCTTT | CASSPRTGENTEAFF
TRBJ2-7 | TRBV9 | TRBD2 | once | TGTGCCAGCAGTCGGAGCGGGAGAAGCTCCTACGAGCAGTACTTC | CASSRSGRSSYEQYF
TRBJ2-5 | TRBV11-2 | TRBD2 | few | TGTGCCAGCAGCCAAAGCGGGAGGGAGGTAGAGACCCAGTACTTC | CASSQSGREVETQYF
TRBJ2-1 | TRBV9 | TRBD2 | NA | TGTGCCAGCAGCCCTGGACTAGCTCAAAACAATGAGCAGTTCTTC | CASSPGLAQNNEQFF
TRBJ2-7 | TRBV12-3/TRBV12-4 | TRBD2 | NA | TGTGCCAGCAGTCCTAGCGGCCCATGGGAGCAGTACTTC | CASSPSGPWEQYF
TRBJ1-2 | TRBV19 | TRBD1 | NA | TGTGCCAGTAGTCGAGACAGGGAACGTGGCTACACCTTC | CASSRDRERGYTF
TRBJ2-7 | TRBV5-4 | TRBD1 | NA | TGTGCCAGCAGCTTGTCCGGGACAGACGAGCAGTACTTC | CASSLSGTDEQYF
TRBJ2-1 | TRBV7-9 | NA | NA | TGTGCCAGCAGCCCGGGGGCTAGCGGTAAAAGCTCCTACAATGAGCAGTTCTTC | CASSPGASGKSSYNEQFF